The present TCR beta chain was sequenced within a study of preoperative IRX-2 immunotherapy in early breast cancer. Germline CDR1 reads KGHSH; CDR2 reads LQKENI. V was cut by 8 bases and J by 4 bases, with 14 bases left in between. This CDR3 has 13 residues. Assay used: immunoSEQ multiplex PCR; TCRdb lists only in-frame clones, some missing. The sample includes roughly 6,000 clones, 75% of them seen just once. Treatment defined: preoperative locoregional IRX-2 cytokine immunotherapy. The specimen was tumor tissue, collected before IRX-2 immunotherapy. The V gene is TRBV18, the J gene TRBJ1-2, with D possibly TRBD1 on 5 matching bases. This TCR came from a human donor with breast cancer. CDR3 DNA: TGTGCCAGCGCGAAACAGGACGCCTATGGCTACACCTTC. Translation: CASAKQDAYGYTF.